The 27 T cell receptor beta chains reported below all come from one sample, sequenced in a study of T-cell reconstitution after alpha-beta-depleted transplantation in children. Preparing the TCRbeta library involved the use of unique molecular identifiers. One entry per CDR3 protein, called by TCRdb with MiXCR from the PCR reads. The sample yields over 85,000 distinct CDR3 sequences, approximately 10% seen once. The sequencing used PBMCs from the stem cell graft donor, collected from the stem cell graft. Receptors were obtained from a human donor who donated a stem cell graft to a child with acute lymphoblastic leukemia.

This clonotype showed up many times. The junction departs from the called germline gene at one end, perhaps through a read error. The rearrangement links TRBV7-7 to TRBJ2-3, with 8 nucleotides matching TRBD2. Germline V gene data show CDR1 as SSHAT and CDR2 as FNYEAQ (reference sequence). The CDR3 has 16 amino acids. For the CDR3, the DNA is TGTGCTAGCAGCGCAGGACTAGCAGCGTTGGGAGATACGCAGTATTTT. Translated, it gives CASSAGLAALGDTQYF.

This clonotype was detected ten times or more. V gene TRBV7-3 combines with J gene TRBJ2-2, with D perhaps being TRBD1 or TRBD2 (6 bases each). This CDR3 has 16 amino acids. The germline V gene encodes CDR1 SGHTA and CDR2 FQGTGA. With 2 bases removed from V and 4 bases from J, the gap between germline ends came to 14 bases. CDR3 nucleotide sequence: TGTGCCAGCAGCTTATATCCGGGGGCGCGCACCGGGGAGCTGTTTTTT. It specifies CASSLYPGARTGELFF.

This clonotype was detected ten times or more. This chain links TRBV4-1 with TRBJ2-3; either TRBD1 or TRBD2 may supply D (5 bases each). V was cut by 7 bases and J by 4 bases, with 15 bases left in between. This CDR3 has 14 amino acids. Germline CDR1 is MGHRA and CDR2 is YSYEKL. CDR3 in DNA: TGCGCCAGCACCAGACGAACGGGGCCAGATACGCAGTATTTT. Its protein product is CASTRRTGPDTQYF.

This clonotype was counted at least ten times. The chain recombines TRBV6-5 with TRBJ2-5; tentatively, D is TRBD1 (5 bases). Trimming left V 2 bases short and J 2 bases short, with 12 bases between. The length of the CDR3 is 15 residues. CDR1 is MNHEY, CDR2 SVGAGI, per germline. The CDR3 here is CASSYPRREQETQYF. As DNA, the CDR3 is TGTGCCAGCAGTTACCCTCGCAGGGAACAAGAGACCCAGTACTTC.

This clonotype was seen at least ten times. CDR3 DNA: TGTGCCAGCAGCTTAGCGGTAGGGGGTGCCTCCTACGAGCAGTACTTC. The encoded protein is CASSLAVGGASYEQYF. The V gene is TRBV7-6, the J gene TRBJ2-7; tentatively, D is TRBD1 (6 bases). Looked up from germline, CDR1 is SGHVS and CDR2 is FNYEAQ. Trimming stripped 0 bases from V and 0 bases from J, with 12 bases between. The CDR3 totals 16 residues.

In this sample, this clonotype turned up a few times. The chain joins TRBV7-3 to TRBJ2-1; no reliable D call. The CDR3 spans 12 residues. Trimming pared 5 bases from V and 6 bases from J, leaving 8 bases between. Germline V gives CDR1 SGHTA, CDR2 FQGTGA. CDR3 nucleotide sequence: TGTGCCAGCAGCGCCTTTGGCAATGAGCAGTTCTTC. Residues: CASSAFGNEQFF.

There are many counts of this clonotype. This chain joins TRBV9 and TRBJ2-1; 7 nucleotides align to TRBD1. The germline CDR1 and CDR2 sequences are SGDLS and YYNGEE. The CDR3 contains 16 residues. The J segment lost 0 bases and the V segment lost 0 bases, leaving 3 bases of the junction unmatched. CDR3: CASSVDEGASYNEQFF. CDR3 nucleotides: TGTGCCAGCAGCGTAGACGAGGGGGCCTCCTACAATGAGCAGTTCTTC.

In this sample, this clonotype turned up many times. This sequence joins TRBV7-2 and TRBJ2-1; possibly TRBD2 for D (6 bases). The CDR3 consists of 14 residues. Germline V gives CDR1 SGHTA, CDR2 FQGNSA. Trimming removed 1 base from V and 8 bases from J, with 12 bases in between. CDR3 nucleotide sequence: TGTGCCAGCAGCTTAGTTCCTAGGAGGGATGAGCAGTTCTTC. Protein product: CASSLVPRRDEQFF.

This clonotype was picked up many times. The V gene is TRBV11-2, the J gene TRBJ2-2; unclear D gene. Trimming cost V 5 bases and J 8 bases, with 18 bases left between them. The germline CDR1 and CDR2 sequences are SGHAT and FQNNGV. The CDR3 sequence is 15 residues long. CDR3 nucleotides: TGTGCCAGCAGCAGACACGCTGGTAGCCCGGGGGAGCTGTTTTTT. Translated, it gives CASSRHAGSPGELFF.

This clonotype was observed at least ten times. J is TRBJ2-4 and V is TRBV12-3 or TRBV12-4; a possible D gene is TRBD1 (6 bases). The CDR3 loop spans 16 amino acids. The V and J ends lost 5 bases and 8 bases respectively, with 22 bases between them. The CDR3 is CASSPGTLSPLDIQYF. DNA for the CDR3: TGTGCCAGCAGTCCAGGGACACTGTCCCCCCTTGACATTCAGTACTTC.

This clonotype was observed many times. V and J are TRBV30 and TRBJ1-3; the D is unclear. V lost 4 bases and J 0 bases, leaving 4 bases between the germline ends. Per germline, CDR1 GTSNPN and CDR2 SVGIG (reference sequence). The CDR3 has 12 amino acids. The CDR3 region is CAWKLSGNTIYF. The CDR3 region has the DNA TGTGCCTGGAAACTCTCTGGAAACACCATATATTTT.

This clonotype was counted at least ten times. This chain links TRBV20-1 with TRBJ1-1, with D perhaps matching TRBD1 (5 bases). This CDR3 has 14 residues. V lost 0 bases and J 5 bases, leaving 13 bases between the germline ends. CDR1 and CDR2 from the germline V gene are DFQATT and SNEGSKA (reference sequence). CDR3 sequence (DNA): TGCAGTGCTAGAGAGATGTCGAGGGGAACTGAAGCTTTCTTT. It codes for CSAREMSRGTEAFF.

This clonotype was found a few times. V gene TRBV4-3 combines with J gene TRBJ2-1, with 9 bases aligning to TRBD2. Losses at the gene ends were 3 bases for V and 3 bases for J; bases not matched to a gene: 9. Germline-derived CDR1 and CDR2 are LGHNA and YSLEER. The CDR3 runs to 17 residues. DNA of the CDR3: TGCGCCAGCAGCCAGGGTAGCGGGAGCCTCCACTACAATGAGCAGTTCTTC. Translating gives CASSQGSGSLHYNEQFF.

The sample holds one count of this clonotype. A read error may be the cause here, since a much bigger clone is one base away. The V and J genes are TRBV12-3 or TRBV12-4 and TRBJ2-2; D uncertain. The V and J ends lost 6 bases and 5 bases respectively, with 10 bases between them. The CDR3 has 13 residues. CDR3 nucleotides: TGTGCCAGCAGCCTTCGGGCAACCGGGGAGCTGTTTTTT. Translating it yields CASSLRATGELFF.

This clonotype appeared many times. CDR3 DNA: TGCGCCAGCAGCTCCGGACTAGCGGGGGGCCGGGATACGCAGTATTTT. The encoded protein is CASSSGLAGGRDTQYF. This chain uses TRBV5-1 with TRBJ2-3; 14 nucleotides match TRBD2. The CDR3 extends over 16 amino acids. V was clipped by 3 bases and J by 6 bases; unmatched bases: 6. Per the germline V gene, CDR1 is SGHRS and CDR2 is YFSETQ.

This clonotype was recorded at least ten times. The chain combines TRBV25-1 with TRBJ2-5; perhaps TRBD2 as D (5 bases). Trimming stripped 2 bases from V and 5 bases from J, with 18 bases between. CDR1 is MGHDK and CDR2 is SYGVNS in the germline V gene. The CDR3 contains 16 residues. DNA for the CDR3: TGTGCCAGCAGTGAACCGGGGTTCCTCCTGGAGGAGACCCAGTACTTC. Translating it yields CASSEPGFLLEETQYF.

This clonotype was observed many times. This rearrangement joins TRBV15 to TRBJ2-1, with unresolved D. Germline loops: CDR1 LNHNV, CDR2 YYDKDF (reference sequence). This CDR3 has 14 residues. Trimming stripped 0 bases from V and 4 bases from J, with 7 bases between. CDR3 coding DNA: TGTGCCACCAGCAGAGATTTCTATTACAATGAGCAGTTCTTC. As protein: CATSRDFYYNEQFF.

V and J are TRBV30 and TRBJ2-7; unclear D gene. The CDR3 spans 12 residues. V was cut by 1 base and J by 5 bases, with 9 bases left in between. Germline loops: CDR1 GTSNPN, CDR2 SVGIG (reference sequence). CDR3 sequence reads: CAWSALGNEQYF. The CDR3 DNA reads as TGTGCCTGGAGTGCCCTGGGGAACGAGCAGTACTTC.

This clonotype was counted ten times or more. V gene TRBV7-8 combines with J gene TRBJ1-5, with a weak D call TRBD1 (6 bases). With 1 base removed from V and 5 bases from J, the gap between germline ends came to 18 bases. Looked up from germline, CDR1 is SGHVS and CDR2 is FQNEAQ. CDR3 size: 17 residues. The CDR3 DNA sequence: TGTGCCAGCAGCTTAGTCCCACGTTCGGGGGGCTATCAGCCCCAGCATTTT. It is translated as CASSLVPRSGGYQPQHF.

In its sample, this clonotype was seen many times. The chain carries TRBV7-9 and TRBJ2-1, with D uncertain. The CDR3 is 15 residues long. V was trimmed by 3 bases and J by 2 bases, leaving 11 bases between them. Per the germline V gene, CDR1 is SEHNR and CDR2 is FQNEAQ (reference sequence). The CDR3 sequence is CASSFRQAPYNEQFF. DNA of the CDR3: TGTGCCAGCAGCTTCCGGCAGGCCCCCTACAATGAGCAGTTCTTC.

Ten or more counts support this clonotype. This chain links TRBV5-6 with TRBJ1-4; no definite D call. V was pared by 4 bases and J by 7 bases, with 11 bases between. The V gene's germline CDR1 is SGHDT and CDR2 YYEEEE. The CDR3 length is 13 residues. The CDR3 DNA sequence: TGTGCCAGCAGCCGAGGGCATAGTGAAAAACTGTTTTTT. Protein: CASSRGHSEKLFF. The full variable domain, with the rest looked up from reference TRBV5-6 and TRBJ1-4, is DAGVTQSPTHLIKTRGQQVTLRCSPKSGHDTVSWYQQALGQGPQFIFQYYEEEERQRGNFPDRFSGHQFPNYSSELNVNALLLGDSALYLCASSRGHSEKLFFGSGTQLSVL.

In its sample, this clonotype was seen many times. The rearrangement uses TRBV21-1 and TRBJ1-2; TRBD1 was called by the table and not checked on the DNA. TRBV21-1 is assigned pseudogene status. This CDR3 is built from 15 residues. Here the CDR3 reads CASRPGPRRDYGYTF. For the CDR3, the DNA is TGTGCCAGCAGGCCGGGCCCCCGAAGGGACTATGGCTACACCTTC.

This clonotype was detected many times. The V and J genes are TRBV25-1 and TRBJ1-6; maybe TRBD1 (6 bases). This CDR3 region has 15 residues. Looked up from germline, CDR1 is MGHDK and CDR2 is SYGVNS. V was cut by 3 bases and J by 7 bases, with 13 bases left in between. DNA of the CDR3: TGTGCCAGCAGTGAGACCCCGGGGGCCAATTCACCCCTCCACTTT. This translates into CASSETPGANSPLHF.

This clonotype was picked up many times. V and J are TRBV29-1 and TRBJ1-3; D is perhaps TRBD1 (5 bases). V was trimmed by 7 bases and J by 4 bases, leaving 17 bases between them. Germline assignment: CDR1 SQVTM and CDR2 ANQGSEA. This CDR3 is 14 amino acids long. CDR3 loop: CSARPRTIGNTIYF. The DNA for the CDR3 is TGCAGCGCCCGACCAAGGACAATAGGAAACACCATATATTTT.

This clonotype was found once. The chain has TRBV5-5 and TRBJ1-5; possibly TRBD1 for D (6 bases). The V gene's germline CDR1 is SGHKS and CDR2 YYEKEE (reference sequence). The CDR3 covers 15 residues. With 3 bases removed from V and 4 bases from J, the gap between germline ends came to 14 bases. The DNA of the CDR3 is TGTGCCAGCAGCTGGACCGGGACAACAAATCAGCCCCAGCATTTT. Protein product: CASSWTGTTNQPQHF.

This clonotype has at least ten counts. This chain links TRBV19 with TRBJ2-1; D might be TRBD2 (6 bases). Germline V lookup: CDR1 LNHDA, CDR2 SQIVND (reference sequence). V lost 7 bases and J lost 0, with 16 bases in between. The CDR3 has 16 residues. Here the CDR3 DNA reads TGTGCCAGTACGGCGGGGCGGACTGGCTCCTACAATGAGCAGTTCTTC. This encodes CASTAGRTGSYNEQFF.

The table lists this clonotype with many counts. This chain joins TRBV20-1 and TRBJ1-6; perhaps TRBD1 as D (5 bases). The CDR3 covers 17 residues. CDR1 and CDR2 from the germline V gene are DFQATT and SNEGSKA (reference sequence). Trimming stripped 3 bases from V and 6 bases from J, with 21 bases between. The CDR3 region is CSASRGTVPPSNSPLHF. The CDR3 DNA follows: TGCAGTGCTAGTCGAGGGACTGTCCCACCTAGTAATTCACCCCTCCACTTT.